The sequence of this T cell receptor (beta chain) was determined in a study of blood T cell repertoires in COVID-19. Study context: Nucleic acid was either cDNA or gDNA, and it came from T cells, B-cell-depleted T cells, or PBMCs.

This CDR3 is built from 16 residues. V shed 7 bases and J 5 bases; nucleotides not matched to a gene: 15. Germline V gives CDR1 SGDLS, CDR2 YYNGEE. Assay: immunoSEQ multiplex PCR; the TCRdb copy retains only in-frame clones and omits some. The sample holds some 40,000 clones; approximately 88% are singletons and the top ten take about 14%. The sequence derives from a man aged 50-60 years with active or convalescent COVID-19. The genes are TRBV9 and TRBJ2-1; 7 bases line up with TRBD1. Material: peripheral blood. The CDR3 protein is CASAPSVGTVDNEQFF. The CDR3 DNA reads TGTGCCAGCGCGCCATCTGTAGGGACAGTTGACAATGAGCAGTTCTTC.